This T cell receptor beta chain was sequenced during a study of shared clonotypes between healthy human individuals. Naive CD8 cells comprised CD45RO-negative, CCR7-positively selected cells, excluding terminally differentiated effector memory CD45RA+ cells. Profiled with immunoSEQ multiplex PCR; TCRdb holds only in-frame clones, not every one. The sample carries hundreds of thousands of clones, around 96% recorded once. About this clone: Its antigen is unidentified.

Overall study findings and caveats: It was only blood that was sampled, and tissue repertoires likely differ.

Germline CDR1 reads MNHNY; CDR2 reads SVGAGI (reference sequence). This CDR3 has 14 residues. V was pared by 5 bases and J by 4 bases, with 5 bases of the junction left unmatched. The sequenced material came from naive CD8+ T cells sorted from blood. The chain is built from TRBV6-6 and TRBJ1-5; 7 positions match TRBD1. The origin of this receptor is a woman in her thirties in good health. CDR3 region: CASSGGDRNQPQHF. CDR3 in DNA: TGTGCCAGCAGTGGGGGGGACAGAAATCAGCCCCAGCATTTT.